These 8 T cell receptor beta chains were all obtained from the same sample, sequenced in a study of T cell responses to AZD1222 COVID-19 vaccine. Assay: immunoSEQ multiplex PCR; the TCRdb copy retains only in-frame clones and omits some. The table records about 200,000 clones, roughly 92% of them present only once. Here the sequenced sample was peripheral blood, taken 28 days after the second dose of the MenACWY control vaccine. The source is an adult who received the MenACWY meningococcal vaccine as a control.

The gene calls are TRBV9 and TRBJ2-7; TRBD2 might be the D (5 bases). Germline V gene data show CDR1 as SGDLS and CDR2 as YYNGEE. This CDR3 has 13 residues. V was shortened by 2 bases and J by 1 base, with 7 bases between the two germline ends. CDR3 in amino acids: CASSVGSSYEQYF. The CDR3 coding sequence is TGTGCCAGCAGCGTTGGGAGTTCCTACGAGCAGTACTTC. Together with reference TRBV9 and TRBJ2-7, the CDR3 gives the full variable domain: DSGVTQTPKHLITATGQRVTLRCSPRSGDLSVYWYQQSLDQGLQFLIQYYNGEERAKGNILERFSAQQFPDLHSELNLSSLELGDSALYFCASSVGSSYEQYFGPGTRLTVT.

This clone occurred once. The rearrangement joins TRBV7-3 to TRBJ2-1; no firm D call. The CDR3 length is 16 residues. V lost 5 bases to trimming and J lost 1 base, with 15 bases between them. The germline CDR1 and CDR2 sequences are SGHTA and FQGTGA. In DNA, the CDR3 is TGTGCCAGCAGCCCATCATCCAGCCTTTCCTACAATGAGCAGTTCTTC. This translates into CASSPSSSLSYNEQFF.

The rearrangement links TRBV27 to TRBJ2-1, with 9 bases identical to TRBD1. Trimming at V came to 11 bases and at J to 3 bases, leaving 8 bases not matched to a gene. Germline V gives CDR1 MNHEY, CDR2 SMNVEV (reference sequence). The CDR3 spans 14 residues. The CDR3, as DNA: TGTGCCTGTCACCGGGACAGGGTCTACAATGAGCAGTTCTTC. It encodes CACHRDRVYNEQFF.

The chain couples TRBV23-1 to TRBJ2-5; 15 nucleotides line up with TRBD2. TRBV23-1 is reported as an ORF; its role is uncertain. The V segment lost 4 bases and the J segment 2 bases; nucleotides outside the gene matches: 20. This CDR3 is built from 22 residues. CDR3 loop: CASSPGTSGRPVHPSGQETQYF. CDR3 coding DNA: TGCGCCAGCAGTCCGGGGACTAGCGGGAGGCCCGTTCACCCTTCGGGTCAAGAGACCCAGTACTTC.

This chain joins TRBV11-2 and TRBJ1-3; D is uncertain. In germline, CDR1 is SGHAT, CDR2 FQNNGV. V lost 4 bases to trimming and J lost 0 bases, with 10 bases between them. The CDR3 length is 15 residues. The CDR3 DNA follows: TGTGCCAGCAGCTCTGAAGGCCGCTCTGGAAACACCATATATTTT. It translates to CASSSEGRSGNTIYF.

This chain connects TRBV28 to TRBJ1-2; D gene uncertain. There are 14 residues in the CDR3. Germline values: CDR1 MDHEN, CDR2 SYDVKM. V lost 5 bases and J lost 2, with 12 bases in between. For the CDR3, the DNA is TGTGCCAGCAGTGCTTATGCGGTAAACTATGGCTACACCTTC. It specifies CASSAYAVNYGYTF.

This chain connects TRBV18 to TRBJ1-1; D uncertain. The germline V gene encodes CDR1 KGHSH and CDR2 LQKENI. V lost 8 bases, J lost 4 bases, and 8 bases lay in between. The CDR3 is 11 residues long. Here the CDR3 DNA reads TGTGCCAGCACGGATTCCACTGAAGCTTTCTTT. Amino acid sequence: CASTDSTEAFF.

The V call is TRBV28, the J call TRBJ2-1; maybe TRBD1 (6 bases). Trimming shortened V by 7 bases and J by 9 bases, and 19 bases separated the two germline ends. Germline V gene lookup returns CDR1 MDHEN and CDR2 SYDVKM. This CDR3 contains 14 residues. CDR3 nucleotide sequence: TGTGCCAGCAATCCGGACGTACAGGGCCTTGAGCAGTTCTTC. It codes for CASNPDVQGLEQFF.